This T cell receptor (beta chain) was identified during a study of shared clonotypes between healthy human individuals. Between the trimmed V and J ends, which lost 5 bases and 5 bases, there was a span of 18 bases. The CDR3 loop spans 15 amino acids. In germline, CDR1 is SGHVS, CDR2 FQNEAQ. Terminally differentiated effector memory CD45RA+ cells were excluded from the naive CD8 cells, which were CD45RO-negative and positively selected for CCR7. Some clones are missing from TCRdb's copy, which holds only in-frame ones; the method was immunoSEQ multiplex PCR. Among approximately 590,000 clones listed, around 95% were seen once.

The sample taken for sequencing was naive CD8+ T cells sorted from blood. The TCR comes from a woman younger than 45 in good health. The chain employs TRBV7-8 and TRBJ2-5; D call uncertain. CDR3 bases: TGTGCCAGCAGCGCCCCCGTTTCCGGCCCGGAGACCCAGTACTTC. Residues: CASSAPVSGPETQYF.